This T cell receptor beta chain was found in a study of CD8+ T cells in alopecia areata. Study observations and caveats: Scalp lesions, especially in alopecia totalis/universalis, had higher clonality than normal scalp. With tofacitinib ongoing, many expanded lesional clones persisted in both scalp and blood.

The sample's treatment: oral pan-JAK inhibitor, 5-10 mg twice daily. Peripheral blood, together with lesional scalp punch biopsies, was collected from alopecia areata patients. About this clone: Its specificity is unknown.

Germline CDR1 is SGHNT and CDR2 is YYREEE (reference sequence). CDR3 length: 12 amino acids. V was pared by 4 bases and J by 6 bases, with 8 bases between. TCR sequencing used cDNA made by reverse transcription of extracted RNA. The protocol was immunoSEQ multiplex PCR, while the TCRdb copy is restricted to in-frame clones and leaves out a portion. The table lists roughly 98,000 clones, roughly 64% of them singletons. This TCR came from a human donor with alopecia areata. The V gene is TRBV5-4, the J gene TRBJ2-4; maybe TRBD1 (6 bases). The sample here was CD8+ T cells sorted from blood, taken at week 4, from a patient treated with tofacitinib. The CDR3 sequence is CASSLGGNIQYF. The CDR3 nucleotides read TGTGCCAGCAGCCTAGGGGGAAACATTCAGTACTTC.